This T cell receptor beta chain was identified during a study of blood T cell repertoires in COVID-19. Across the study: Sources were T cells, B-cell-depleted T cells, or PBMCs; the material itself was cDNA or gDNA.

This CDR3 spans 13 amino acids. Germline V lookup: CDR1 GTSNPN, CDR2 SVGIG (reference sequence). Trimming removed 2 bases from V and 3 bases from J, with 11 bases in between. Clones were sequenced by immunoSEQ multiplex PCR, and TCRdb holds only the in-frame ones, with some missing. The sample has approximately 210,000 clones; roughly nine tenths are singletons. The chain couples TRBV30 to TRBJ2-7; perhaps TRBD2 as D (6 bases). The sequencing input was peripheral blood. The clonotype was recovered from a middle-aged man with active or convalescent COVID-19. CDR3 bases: TGTGCCTGGAGTTTGTCGGGGGACTACGAGCAGTACTTC. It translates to CAWSLSGDYEQYF.